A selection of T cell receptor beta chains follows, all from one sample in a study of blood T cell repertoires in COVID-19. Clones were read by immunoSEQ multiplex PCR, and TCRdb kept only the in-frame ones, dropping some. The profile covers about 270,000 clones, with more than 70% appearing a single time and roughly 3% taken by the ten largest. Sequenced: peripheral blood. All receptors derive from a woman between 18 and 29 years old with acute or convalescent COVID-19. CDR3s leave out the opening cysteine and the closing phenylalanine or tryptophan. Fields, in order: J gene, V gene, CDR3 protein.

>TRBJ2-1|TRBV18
ASSPNSGEQF
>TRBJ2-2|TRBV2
ASSPRTLAGELF
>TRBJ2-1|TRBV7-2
ASSPDLGLAGWEQF
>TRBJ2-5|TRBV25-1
ASIPQTLETQY
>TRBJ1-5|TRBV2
ASSELAGASQPQH
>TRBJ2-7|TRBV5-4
ASSDTSGRAYEQY
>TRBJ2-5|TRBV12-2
ASRPRTSGETQY
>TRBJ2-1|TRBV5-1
ASSNSGTSGYNEQF
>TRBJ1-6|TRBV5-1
ASSLGQNSPLH
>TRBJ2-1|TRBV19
AHLAGDNNEQF
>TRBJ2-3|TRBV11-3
ASSFGTSGGVVY
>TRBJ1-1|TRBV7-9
ASSLGQGARNTEAF
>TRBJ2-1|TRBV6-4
AIGRASGSSEQF
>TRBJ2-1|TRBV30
AWSIGQGVAEQF
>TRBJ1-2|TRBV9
ASSSNYGYT
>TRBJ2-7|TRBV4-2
ASSQEGGINIEQY
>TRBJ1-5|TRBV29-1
SVTESGNQPQH
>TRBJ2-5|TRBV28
ASSFRWREETQY
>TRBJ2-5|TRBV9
ASSGTEETQY
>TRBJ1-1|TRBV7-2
ASSPVSVGEAF
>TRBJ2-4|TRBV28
ASSFEGAAKNIQY
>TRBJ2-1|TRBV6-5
ASSHGTTHNEQF
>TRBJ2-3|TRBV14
ASSPSGTPSTDTQY
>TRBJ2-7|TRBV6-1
ASSEAGTGGYEQY
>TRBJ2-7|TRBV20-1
SASSAEAGYEQY
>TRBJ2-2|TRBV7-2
ASSLGTANTGELF
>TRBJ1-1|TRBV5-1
ASRLGTALTEAF
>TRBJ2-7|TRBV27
ASSPHLWGQGRDEQY
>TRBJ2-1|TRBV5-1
ASSLGQVASDEQF
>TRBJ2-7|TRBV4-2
ASSQDWGREISYEQY
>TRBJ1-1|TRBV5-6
ASSPPDRTREAF
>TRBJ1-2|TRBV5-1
ASSLIENSPYGYT
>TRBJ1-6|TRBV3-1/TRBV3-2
ASSQTGEHSPLH
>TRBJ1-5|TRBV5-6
ASSLTTGWGNQPQH
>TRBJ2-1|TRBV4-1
ASSPHGGGRATEQF
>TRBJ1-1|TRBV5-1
ASSSGLKTGGSNSEAF
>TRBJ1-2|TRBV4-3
ASSQNRDRDRYGYT
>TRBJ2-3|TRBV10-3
AISLAGENTQY
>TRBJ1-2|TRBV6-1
ASRVRRGALYGYT
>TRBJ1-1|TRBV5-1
ASSQPRGPGGIPEAF
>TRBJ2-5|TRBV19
ASSIHPAETQY
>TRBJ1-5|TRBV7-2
ASSSNLPYSNQPQH
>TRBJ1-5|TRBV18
ASSPSRDQPQH
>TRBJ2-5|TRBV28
ASSLASGSWETQY
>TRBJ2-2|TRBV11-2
ASSLGQGLGGELF
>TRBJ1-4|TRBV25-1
ATGNRGGSNEKLF
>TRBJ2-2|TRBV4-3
ASSPVVAGELF
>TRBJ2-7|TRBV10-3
AISRTSGSSYEQY
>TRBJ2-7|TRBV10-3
AISEKDTSGENEQY
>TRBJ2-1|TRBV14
ASSPPRDWNEQF
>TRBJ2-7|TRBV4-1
ASSQDQGYEQY
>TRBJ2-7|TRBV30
AWGTGTYEQY
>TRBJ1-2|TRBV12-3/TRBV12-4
ASSFAGSYGYT
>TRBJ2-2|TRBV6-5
ASSFAGTGNTGELF
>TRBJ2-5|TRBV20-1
SANRQSTQY
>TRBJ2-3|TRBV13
ASSLVASDTQY
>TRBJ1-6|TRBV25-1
ASSEPGQLSSYNSPLH